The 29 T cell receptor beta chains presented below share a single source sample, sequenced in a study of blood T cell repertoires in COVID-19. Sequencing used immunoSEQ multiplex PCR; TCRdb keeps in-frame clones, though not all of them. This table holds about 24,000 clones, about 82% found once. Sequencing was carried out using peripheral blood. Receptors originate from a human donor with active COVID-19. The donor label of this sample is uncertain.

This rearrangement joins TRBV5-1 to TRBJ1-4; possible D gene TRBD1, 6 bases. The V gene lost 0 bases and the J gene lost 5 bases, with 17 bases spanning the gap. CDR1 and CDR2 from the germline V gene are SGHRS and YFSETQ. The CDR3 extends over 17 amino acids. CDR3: CASSLGSGSRGNEKLFF. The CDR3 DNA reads TGCGCCAGCAGCTTGGGATCAGGGAGCAGGGGAAATGAAAAACTGTTTTTT.

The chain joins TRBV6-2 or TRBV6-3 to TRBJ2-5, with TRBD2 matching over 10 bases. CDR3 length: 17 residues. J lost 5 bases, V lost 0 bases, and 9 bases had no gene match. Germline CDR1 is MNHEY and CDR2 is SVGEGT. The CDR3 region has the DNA TGTGCCAGCAGTTACTCATTTTTTGGGACTAGCGCCGAGACCCAGTACTTC. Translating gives CASSYSFFGTSAETQYF.

CDR3 DNA sequence: TGTGCCAGCAGTTTATCTTTCCACGGACAGGGTTACTATGGCTACACCTTC. Residues: CASSLSFHGQGYYGYTF. The rearrangement links TRBV27 to TRBJ1-2; the match to TRBD1 covers 8 bases. The CDR3 covers 17 residues. Germline assignment: CDR1 MNHEY and CDR2 SMNVEV (reference sequence). The J segment lost 3 bases and the V segment lost 0 bases, leaving 9 bases of the junction unmatched.

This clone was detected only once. CDR3 DNA: TGTGCCAGCAGTGTTGAGTTCCTTGGCTCGCCCGCAGGGTCAACCTACGAGCAGTACTTC. It codes for CASSVEFLGSPAGSTYEQYF. The chain uses TRBV6-1 and TRBJ2-7, with D perhaps matching TRBD1 (5 bases). Germline CDR1 is MNHNS and CDR2 is SASEGT. CDR3 length equals 20 residues. Trimming left V 4 bases short and J 2 bases short, with 30 bases between.

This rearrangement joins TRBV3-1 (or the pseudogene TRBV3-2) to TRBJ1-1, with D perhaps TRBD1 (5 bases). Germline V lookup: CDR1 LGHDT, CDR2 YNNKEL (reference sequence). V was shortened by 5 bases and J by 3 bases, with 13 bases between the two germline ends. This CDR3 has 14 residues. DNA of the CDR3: TGTGCCAGCAGCAAATTTGGGGGGGACACTGAAGCTTTCTTT. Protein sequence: CASSKFGGDTEAFF.

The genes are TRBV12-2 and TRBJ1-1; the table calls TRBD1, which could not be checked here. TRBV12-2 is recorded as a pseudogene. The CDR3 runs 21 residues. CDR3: CASRLGSFSGRGPERNTEAFF. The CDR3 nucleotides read TGTGCAAGTCGCTTAGGGTCTTTTTCCGGCAGGGGGCCCGAAAGGAACACTGAAGCTTTCTTT.

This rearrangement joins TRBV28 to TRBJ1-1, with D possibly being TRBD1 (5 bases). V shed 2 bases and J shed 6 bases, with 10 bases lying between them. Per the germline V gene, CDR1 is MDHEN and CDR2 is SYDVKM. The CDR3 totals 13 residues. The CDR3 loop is CASSLGRAAEAFF. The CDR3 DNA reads TGTGCCAGCAGTTTAGGCAGGGCGGCTGAAGCTTTCTTT. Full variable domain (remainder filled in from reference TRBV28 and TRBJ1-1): DVKVTQSSRYLVKRTGEKVFLECVQDMDHENMFWYRQDPGLGLRLIYFSYDVKMKEKGDIPEGYSVSREKKERFSLILESASTNQTSMYLCASSLGRAAEAFFGQGTRLTVV.

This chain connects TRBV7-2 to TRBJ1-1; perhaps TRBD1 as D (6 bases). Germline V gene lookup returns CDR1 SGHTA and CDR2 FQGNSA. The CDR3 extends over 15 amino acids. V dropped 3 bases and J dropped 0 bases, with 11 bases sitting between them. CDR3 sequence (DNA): TGTGCCAGCAGCTTTTCCGGGACAATGAACACTGAAGCTTTCTTT. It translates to CASSFSGTMNTEAFF.

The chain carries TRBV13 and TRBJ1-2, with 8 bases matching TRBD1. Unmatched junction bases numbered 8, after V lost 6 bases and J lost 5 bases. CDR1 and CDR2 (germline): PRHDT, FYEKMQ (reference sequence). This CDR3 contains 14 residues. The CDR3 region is CASSPGQGHYGYTF. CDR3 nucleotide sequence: TGTGCCAGCAGTCCCGGACAGGGCCATTATGGCTACACCTTC.

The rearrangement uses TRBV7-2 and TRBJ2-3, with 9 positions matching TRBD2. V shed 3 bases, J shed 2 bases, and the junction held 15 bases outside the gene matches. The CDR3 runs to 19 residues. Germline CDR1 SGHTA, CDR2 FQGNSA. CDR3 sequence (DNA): TGTGCCAGCAGCTTGGGGTCTGGCGGGAGGGCTCTTTCCACAGATACGCAGTATTTT. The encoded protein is CASSLGSGGRALSTDTQYF.

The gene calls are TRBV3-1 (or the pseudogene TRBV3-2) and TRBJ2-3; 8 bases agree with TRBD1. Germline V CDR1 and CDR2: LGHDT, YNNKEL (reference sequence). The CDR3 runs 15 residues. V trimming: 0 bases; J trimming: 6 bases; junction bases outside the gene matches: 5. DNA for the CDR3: TGTGCCAGCAGCCAAGATCGGACAGGGAGGGATACGCAGTATTTT. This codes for CASSQDRTGRDTQYF.

CDR3 in amino acids: CASSQGQDNTEAFF. CDR3 DNA: TGTGCCAGCAGCCAAGGACAGGATAACACTGAAGCTTTCTTT. This chain joins TRBV3-1 (or the pseudogene TRBV3-2) and TRBJ1-1, with D possibly being TRBD1 (6 bases). CDR3 size: 14 residues. V was trimmed by 1 base and J by 2 bases, leaving 8 bases between them. Germline V gene lookup returns CDR1 LGHDT and CDR2 YNNKEL (reference sequence).

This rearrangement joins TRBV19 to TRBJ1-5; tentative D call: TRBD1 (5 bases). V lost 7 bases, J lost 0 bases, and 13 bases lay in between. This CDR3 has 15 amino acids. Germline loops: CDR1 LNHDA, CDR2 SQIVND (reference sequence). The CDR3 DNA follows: TGTGCCAGTACCATGGGGGGGTATAGCAATCAGCCCCAGCATTTT. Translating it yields CASTMGGYSNQPQHF.

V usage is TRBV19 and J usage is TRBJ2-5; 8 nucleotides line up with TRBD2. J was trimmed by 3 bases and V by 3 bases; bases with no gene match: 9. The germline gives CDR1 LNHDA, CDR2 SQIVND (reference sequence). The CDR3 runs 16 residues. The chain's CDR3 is CASSIGGGPAKETQYF. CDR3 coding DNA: TGTGCCAGTAGTATCGGCGGGGGGCCGGCGAAAGAGACCCAGTACTTC.

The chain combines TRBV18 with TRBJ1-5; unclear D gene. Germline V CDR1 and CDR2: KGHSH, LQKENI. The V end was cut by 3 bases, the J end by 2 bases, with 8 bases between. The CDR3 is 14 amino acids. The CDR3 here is CASSPGQGNQPQHF. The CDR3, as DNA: TGTGCCAGCTCACCGGGCCAGGGCAATCAGCCCCAGCATTTT. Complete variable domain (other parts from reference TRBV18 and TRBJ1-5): NAGVMQNPRHLVRRRGQEARLRCSPMKGHSHVYWYRQLPEEGLKFMVYLQKENIIDESGMPKERFSAEFPKEGPSILRIQQVVRGDSAAYFCASSPGQGNQPQHFGDGTRLSIL.

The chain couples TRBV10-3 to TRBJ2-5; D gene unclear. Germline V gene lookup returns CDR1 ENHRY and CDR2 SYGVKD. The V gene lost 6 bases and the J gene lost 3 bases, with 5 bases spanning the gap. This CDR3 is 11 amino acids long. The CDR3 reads CAIRSKETQYF. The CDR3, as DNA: TGTGCCATCAGATCCAAAGAGACCCAGTACTTC.

In nucleotides, the CDR3 is TGTGCCAGCAGCTTGACTAGCGATACCGGGGAGCTGTTTTTT. Protein sequence: CASSLTSDTGELFF. The rearrangement uses TRBV7-9 and TRBJ2-2, with TRBD2 matching 8 bases. J gave up 5 bases and V 3 bases, and 2 bases lay outside the gene matches. CDR3 length: 14 amino acids. Germline CDR1 reads SEHNR; CDR2 reads FQNEAQ (reference sequence).

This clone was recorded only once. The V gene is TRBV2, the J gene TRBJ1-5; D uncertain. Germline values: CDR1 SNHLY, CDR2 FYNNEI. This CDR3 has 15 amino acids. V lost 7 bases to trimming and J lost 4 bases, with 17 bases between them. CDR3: CASTGIGSLNQPQHF. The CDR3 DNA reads TGTGCCAGCACGGGTATTGGGAGTCTAAATCAGCCCCAGCATTTT.

CDR3 protein: CASSMVADIQYF. DNA for the CDR3: TGTGCCAGCAGCATGGTAGCGGACATTCAGTACTTC. The chain uses TRBV6-1 and TRBJ2-4; perhaps TRBD2 as D (6 bases). The germline V and J ends were trimmed by 6 bases and 8 bases, with 11 bases remaining between them. The CDR3 loop spans 12 amino acids. Germline lookup yields CDR1 MNHNS and CDR2 SASEGT.

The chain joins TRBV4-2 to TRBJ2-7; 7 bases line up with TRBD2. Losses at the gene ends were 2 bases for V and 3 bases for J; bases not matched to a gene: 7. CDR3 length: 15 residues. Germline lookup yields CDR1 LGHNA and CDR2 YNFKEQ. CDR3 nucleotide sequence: TGTGCCAGCAGCCAATCTAATCGCGGGGGCTACGAGCAGTACTTC. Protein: CASSQSNRGGYEQYF.

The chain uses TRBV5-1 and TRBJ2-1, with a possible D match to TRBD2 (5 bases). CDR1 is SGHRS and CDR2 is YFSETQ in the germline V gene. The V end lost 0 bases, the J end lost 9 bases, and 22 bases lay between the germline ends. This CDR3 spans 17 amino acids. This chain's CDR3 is CASSLEVASRANREQFF. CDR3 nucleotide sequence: TGCGCCAGCAGCTTGGAGGTGGCTAGCCGGGCCAATCGTGAGCAGTTCTTC.

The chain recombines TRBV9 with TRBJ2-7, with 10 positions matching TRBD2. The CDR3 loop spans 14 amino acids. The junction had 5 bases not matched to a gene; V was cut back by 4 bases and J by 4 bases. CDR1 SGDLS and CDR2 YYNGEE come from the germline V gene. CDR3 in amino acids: CASSLLAGEYEQYF. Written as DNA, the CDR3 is TGTGCCAGCAGCCTTCTAGCGGGGGAATACGAGCAGTACTTC.

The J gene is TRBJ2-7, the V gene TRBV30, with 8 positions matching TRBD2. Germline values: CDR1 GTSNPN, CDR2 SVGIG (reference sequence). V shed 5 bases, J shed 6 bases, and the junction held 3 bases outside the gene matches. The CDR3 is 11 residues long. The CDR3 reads CAWGLAGEQYF. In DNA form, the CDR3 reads TGTGCCTGGGGACTAGCCGGCGAGCAGTACTTC.

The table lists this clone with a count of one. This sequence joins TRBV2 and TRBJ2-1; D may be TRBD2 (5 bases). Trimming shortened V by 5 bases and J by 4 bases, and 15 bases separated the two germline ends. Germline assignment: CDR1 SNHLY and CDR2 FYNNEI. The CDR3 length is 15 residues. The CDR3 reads CASSTNFGIYNEQFF. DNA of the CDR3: TGTGCCAGCAGTACCAACTTCGGGATATACAATGAGCAGTTCTTC.

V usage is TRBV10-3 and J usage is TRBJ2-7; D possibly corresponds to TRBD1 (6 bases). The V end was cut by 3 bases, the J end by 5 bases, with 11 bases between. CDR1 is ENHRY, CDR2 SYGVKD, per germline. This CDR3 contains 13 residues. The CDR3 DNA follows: TGTGCCATCAGTGATCAGGGGAGTCACGAGCAGTACTTC. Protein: CAISDQGSHEQYF.

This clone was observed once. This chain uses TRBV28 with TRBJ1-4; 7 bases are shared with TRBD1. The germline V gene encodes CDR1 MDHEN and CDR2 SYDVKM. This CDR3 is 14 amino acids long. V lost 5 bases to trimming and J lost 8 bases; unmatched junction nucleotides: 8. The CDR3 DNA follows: TGTGCCAGCAGTGGGACAGAACCTGTGGAAAAACTGTTTTTT. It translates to CASSGTEPVEKLFF.

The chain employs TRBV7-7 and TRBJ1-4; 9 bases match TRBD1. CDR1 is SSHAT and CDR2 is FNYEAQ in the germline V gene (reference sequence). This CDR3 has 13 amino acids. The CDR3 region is CAVGGTGSEKLFF. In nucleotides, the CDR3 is TGTGCTGTAGGGGGGACAGGGAGTGAAAAACTGTTTTTT.

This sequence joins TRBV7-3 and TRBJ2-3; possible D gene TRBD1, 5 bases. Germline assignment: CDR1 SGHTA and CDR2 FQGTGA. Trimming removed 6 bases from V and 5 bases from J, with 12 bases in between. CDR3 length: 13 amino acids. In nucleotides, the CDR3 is TGTGCCAGCAGTTTGAGAGACAGAGATACGCAGTATTTT. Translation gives CASSLRDRDTQYF.

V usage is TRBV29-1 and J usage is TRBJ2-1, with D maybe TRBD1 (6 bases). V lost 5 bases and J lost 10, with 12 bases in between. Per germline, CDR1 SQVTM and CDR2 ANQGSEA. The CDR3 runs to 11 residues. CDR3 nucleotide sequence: TGCAGCGTTTACAGGGATTGGGAGCAGTTCTTC. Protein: CSVYRDWEQFF.